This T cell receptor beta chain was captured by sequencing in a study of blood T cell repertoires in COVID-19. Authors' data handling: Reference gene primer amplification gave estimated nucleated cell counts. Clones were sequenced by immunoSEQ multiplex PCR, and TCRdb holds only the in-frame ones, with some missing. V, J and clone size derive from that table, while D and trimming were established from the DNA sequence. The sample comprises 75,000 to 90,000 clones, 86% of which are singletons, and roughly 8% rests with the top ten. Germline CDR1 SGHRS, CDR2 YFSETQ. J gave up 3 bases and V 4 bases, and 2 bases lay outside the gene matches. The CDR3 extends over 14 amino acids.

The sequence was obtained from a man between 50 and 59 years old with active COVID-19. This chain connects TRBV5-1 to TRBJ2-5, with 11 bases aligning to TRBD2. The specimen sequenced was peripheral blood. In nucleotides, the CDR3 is TGCGCCAGCAGCCTTAGCGGGGGGGAAGAGACCCAGTACTTC. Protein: CASSLSGGEETQYF. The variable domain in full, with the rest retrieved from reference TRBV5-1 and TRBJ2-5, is KAGVTQTPRYLIKTRGQQVTLSCSPISGHRSVSWYQQTPGQGLQFLFEYFSETQRNKGNFPGRFSGRQFSNSRSEMNVSTLELGDSALYLCASSLSGGEETQYFGPGTRLLVL.